Below are 28 T cell receptor beta chains sequenced from a single sample in a study of blood T cell repertoires in COVID-19. Only in-frame clones appear in the TCRdb table, and some are missing; sequencing was by immunoSEQ multiplex PCR. The sample consists of roughly 50,000 clones, roughly 85% of them appearing once. Sequencing used peripheral blood. The origin of the receptors is a man in his fifties or sixties with acute or convalescent COVID-19.

The table lists this clone with a count of one. J is TRBJ1-5 and V is TRBV28; 12 bases map to TRBD1. J lost 6 bases, V lost 8 bases, and 11 bases had no gene match. The CDR3 is 16 amino acids. The V gene's germline CDR1 is MDHEN and CDR2 SYDVKM. The CDR3 reads CASAHRGQGASQPQHF. As DNA, the CDR3 is TGTGCCAGCGCACATCGGGGACAGGGGGCTAGTCAGCCCCAGCATTTT.

V usage is TRBV5-1 and J usage is TRBJ2-3; D call uncertain. V lost 0 bases and J lost 0, with 14 bases in between. In germline, CDR1 is SGHRS, CDR2 YFSETQ. This CDR3 is 17 amino acids long. This chain's CDR3 is CASSLGSGRSSTDTQYF. The CDR3 region has the DNA TGCGCCAGCAGCTTGGGGTCTGGCCGCTCTAGCACAGATACGCAGTATTTT.

This clone appeared a few times. The chain has TRBV28 and TRBJ1-6; 7 nucleotides line up with TRBD1. The V gene end was trimmed by 5 bases and the J gene end by 9 bases; junction bases not matched to a gene: 10. CDR1 MDHEN and CDR2 SYDVKM come from the germline V gene. The CDR3 is made up of 15 amino acids. For the CDR3, the DNA is TGTGCCAGCAGTATGACAGGGCAAGGGTTTTCACCCCTCCACTTT. Amino acid sequence: CASSMTGQGFSPLHF.

CDR3 sequence reads: CASSGPTSAFEQYF. The CDR3 bases are TGCGCCAGCAGCGGACCGACTAGCGCCTTCGAGCAGTACTTC. V usage is TRBV5-1 and J usage is TRBJ2-7; 8 bases agree with TRBD2. This CDR3 contains 14 residues. Germline CDR1 SGHRS, CDR2 YFSETQ. The J segment lost 6 bases and the V segment lost 4 bases, leaving 9 bases of the junction unmatched.

This chain connects TRBV19 to TRBJ2-7; the D gene is possibly TRBD2 (8 bases). V was clipped by 1 base and J by 3 bases, with 22 bases between them. CDR1 LNHDA and CDR2 SQIVND come from the germline V gene (reference sequence). This CDR3 is built from 18 residues. CDR3 sequence reads: CASSIGGSGDSSHYEQYF. The CDR3 DNA follows: TGTGCCAGTAGTATAGGTGGTAGCGGGGACAGTTCTCACTACGAGCAGTACTTC. The full variable domain, with the rest looked up from reference TRBV19 and TRBJ2-7, is DGGITQSPKYLFRKEGQNVTLSCEQNLNHDAMYWYRQDPGQGLRLIYYSQIVNDFQKGDIAEGYSVSREKKESFPLTVTSAQKNPTAFYLCASSIGGSGDSSHYEQYFGPGTRLTVT.

CDR3 coding DNA: TGTGCCAGCAGTTGGGGGGCGATAGCGGGAGGAGGCGACATTCAGTACTTC. It codes for CASSWGAIAGGGDIQYF. The J gene is TRBJ2-4, the V gene TRBV5-8, with TRBD2 matching over 10 bases. CDR1 is SGHTS, CDR2 YDEGEE, per germline. The CDR3 extends over 17 amino acids. Trimming at V came to 5 bases and at J to 8 bases, leaving 16 bases not matched to a gene.

This clone is termed medium-sized. The J gene is TRBJ1-6, the V gene TRBV28; weak D call: TRBD1 (5 bases). The CDR3 is 12 amino acids. V was cut by 1 base and J by 12 bases, with 7 bases left in between. CDR1 MDHEN and CDR2 SYDVKM come from the germline V gene. CDR3 bases: TGTGCCAGCAGTTTATTAAGGGGACCCCTCCACTTT. Translation: CASSLLRGPLHF.

The count of this clone is one. J is TRBJ1-2 and V is TRBV11-2; TRBD1 agrees at 8 bases. This CDR3 has 15 amino acids. J gave up 4 bases and V 2 bases, and 6 bases lay outside the gene matches. Germline CDR1 SGHAT, CDR2 FQNNGV. The CDR3 reads CASSLRQGAFYGYTF. The CDR3 DNA reads TGTGCCAGCAGCTTACGGCAGGGGGCATTCTATGGCTACACCTTC.

The genes are TRBV7-9 and TRBJ1-4; D might be TRBD1 (6 bases). Looked up from germline, CDR1 is SEHNR and CDR2 is FQNEAQ (reference sequence). The CDR3 totals 15 residues. V was clipped by 5 bases and J by 6 bases, with 16 bases between them. CDR3: CASSKWGQDDEKLFF. The CDR3 DNA reads as TGTGCCAGCAGCAAATGGGGGCAGGACGATGAAAAACTGTTTTTT.

This chain connects TRBV10-2 to TRBJ1-1; 7 nucleotides line up with TRBD1. The V gene end was trimmed by 6 bases and the J gene end by 0 bases; junction bases not matched to a gene: 1. This CDR3 is built from 13 residues. Germline values: CDR1 WSHSY, CDR2 SAAADI. The CDR3 nucleotides read TGCGCCAGCAGCGGGACAGTGAACACTGAAGCTTTCTTT. It specifies CASSGTVNTEAFF.

This rearrangement joins TRBV7-8 to TRBJ1-3; possible D gene TRBD1, 6 bases. V shed 1 base and J shed 0 bases, with 13 bases lying between them. This CDR3 comprises 17 residues. Germline V CDR1 and CDR2: SGHVS, FQNEAQ. The CDR3 DNA sequence: TGTGCCAGCAGCTTAGTCCCAGGGGCTATCTCTGGAAACACCATATATTTT. It codes for CASSLVPGAISGNTIYF.

This clone was seen a single time. This chain connects TRBV5-8 to TRBJ2-1; the match to TRBD1 covers 8 bases. The CDR3 is made up of 14 amino acids. From germline, CDR1 is SGHTS and CDR2 YDEGEE. Losses at the gene ends were 0 bases for V and 4 bases for J; bases not matched to a gene: 0. The CDR3 nucleotides read TGTGCCAGCAGCTTGGGACAGGGGTACAATGAGCAGTTCTTC. Residues: CASSLGQGYNEQFF.

The chain employs TRBV7-6 and TRBJ1-6; D not resolved. Germline V gives CDR1 SGHVS, CDR2 FNYEAQ. This CDR3 comprises 16 residues. Trimming pared 5 bases from V and 10 bases from J, leaving 21 bases between. The CDR3 nucleotides read TGTGCCAGCAGCCCTTCTCACGGGCCGCCGGGGTCACCCCTCCACTTT. Protein sequence: CASSPSHGPPGSPLHF.

This clone was counted between two and nine times. The chain uses TRBV9 and TRBJ2-1; 9 bases map to TRBD2. The CDR3 is made up of 16 amino acids. The germline gives CDR1 SGDLS, CDR2 YYNGEE. The V segment lost 4 bases and the J segment 3 bases; nucleotides outside the gene matches: 8. The CDR3 DNA is TGTGCCAGCAGCCCAGGAGCGGGAGGACTCTACAATGAGCAGTTCTTC. It is translated as CASSPGAGGLYNEQFF.

This chain joins TRBV5-6 and TRBJ1-4, with D tentatively TRBD1 (5 bases). V gave up 3 bases and J gave up 5 bases, with 11 bases separating them. CDR1 is SGHDT, CDR2 YYEEEE, per germline. This CDR3 comprises 14 residues. The CDR3: CASSSGTLNEKLFF. CDR3 bases: TGTGCCAGCAGCTCCGGGACTCTCAATGAAAAACTGTTTTTT.

The J gene is TRBJ2-3, the V gene TRBV7-9; 9 positions agree with TRBD1. The germline V gene encodes CDR1 SEHNR and CDR2 FQNEAQ (reference sequence). The CDR3 length is 15 residues. V shed 4 bases, J shed 0 bases, and the junction held 2 bases outside the gene matches. The CDR3 loop is CASSWTGESTDTQYF. As DNA, the CDR3 is TGTGCCAGCAGCTGGACAGGGGAAAGCACAGATACGCAGTATTTT.

The rearrangement uses TRBV2 and TRBJ2-5; 11 positions match TRBD1. V gave up 8 bases and J gave up 5 bases; unmatched junction bases: 7. CDR1 SNHLY and CDR2 FYNNEI come from the germline V gene. This CDR3 is 14 amino acids long. The DNA of the CDR3 is TGTGCCAGCGGCAGGGACAGGGGGTGGGAGACCCAGTACTTC. Translating gives CASGRDRGWETQYF.

The gene calls are TRBV19 and TRBJ2-3; 11 nucleotides align to TRBD2. CDR3 size: 15 residues. V shed 6 bases, J shed 4 bases, and the junction held 6 bases outside the gene matches. CDR1 and CDR2 from the germline V gene are LNHDA and SQIVND (reference sequence). CDR3 residues: CASRILAGVSDTQYF. In nucleotides, the CDR3 is TGTGCCAGTAGAATACTAGCGGGAGTTTCAGATACGCAGTATTTT.

The chain links TRBV5-1 to TRBJ1-2, with TRBD1 as a possible D gene (6 bases). V lost 4 bases and J 4 bases, leaving 14 bases between the germline ends. Germline lookup yields CDR1 SGHRS and CDR2 YFSETQ. This CDR3 is built from 14 residues. The CDR3 DNA reads TGCGCCAGCAGCGTAGGGGGGGTTTTCTATGGCTACACCTTC. Translating gives CASSVGGVFYGYTF.

This clone was counted once. The chain uses TRBV2 and TRBJ2-1; possibly TRBD2 for D (7 bases). The CDR3 has 13 residues. V was shortened by 6 bases and J by 6 bases, with 12 bases between the two germline ends. Germline V gene data show CDR1 as SNHLY and CDR2 as FYNNEI. The CDR3: CASRWGGGNEQFF. Here the CDR3 DNA reads TGTGCCAGCAGGTGGGGAGGGGGCAATGAGCAGTTCTTC. The complete variable domain, with remaining parts taken from reference TRBV2 and TRBJ2-1, reads EPEVTQTPSHQVTQMGQEVILRCVPISNHLYFYWYRQILGQKVEFLVSFYNNEISEKSEIFDDQFSVERPDGSNFTLKIRSTKLEDSAMYFCASRWGGGNEQFFGPGTRLTVL.

The chain is built from TRBV6-5 and TRBJ1-1; 8 nucleotides agree with TRBD1. The germline V gene has CDR1 MNHEY and CDR2 SVGAGI. Trimming took 7 bases from V and 6 from J; bases not matched to a gene: 7. This CDR3 contains 13 residues. The CDR3 spells CASKGQGAPEAFF. Here the CDR3 DNA reads TGTGCCAGCAAGGGGCAGGGGGCGCCTGAAGCTTTCTTT.

This clone has a handful of counts. The V and J genes are TRBV28 and TRBJ1-1; maybe TRBD1 (5 bases). V shed 11 bases and J shed 1 base, with 17 bases lying between them. Germline-derived CDR1 and CDR2 are MDHEN and SYDVKM. The CDR3 is 14 residues long. The CDR3, as DNA: TGTGCCGGGGGGGAAGGACGGCAGAACACTGAAGCTTTCTTT. Protein: CAGGEGRQNTEAFF. The full variable domain, completed using reference TRBV28 and TRBJ1-1, is DVKVTQSSRYLVKRTGEKVFLECVQDMDHENMFWYRQDPGLGLRLIYFSYDVKMKEKGDIPEGYSVSREKKERFSLILESASTNQTSMYLCAGGEGRQNTEAFFGQGTRLTVV.

V is TRBV7-9 and J is TRBJ1-3; D ambiguous. The CDR3 extends over 17 amino acids. Trimming cost V 2 bases and J 0 bases, with 14 bases left between them. CDR1 SEHNR and CDR2 FQNEAQ come from the germline V gene (reference sequence). The CDR3 loop is CASSLPSLALSGNTIYF. DNA of the CDR3: TGTGCCAGCAGCTTACCGAGTCTTGCTCTCTCTGGAAACACCATATATTTT.

The rearrangement uses TRBV28 and TRBJ2-5; D is perhaps TRBD2 (5 bases). The germline V gene has CDR1 MDHEN and CDR2 SYDVKM. CDR3 length: 11 residues. Trimming took off 8 bases at V and 5 bases at J, with 9 bases between the two ends. CDR3 bases: TGTGCCAGCTCAACGGGGGAGACCCAGTACTTC. Protein product: CASSTGETQYF.

This clone was observed a single time. V and J are TRBV5-5 and TRBJ2-4; D is ambiguous. The CDR3 sequence is 15 residues long. Germline V gives CDR1 SGHKS, CDR2 YYEKEE (reference sequence). V was trimmed by 4 bases and J by 5 bases, leaving 16 bases between them. The CDR3 nucleotides are TGTGCCAGCAGCCCCAATCAGAACCTTGAAAACATTCAGTACTTC. Residues: CASSPNQNLENIQYF.

The rearrangement links TRBV19 to TRBJ1-1; the match to TRBD1 covers 8 bases. With 3 bases clipped from V and 1 base from J, the junction kept 1 base outside the gene matches. CDR1 and CDR2 from the germline V gene are LNHDA and SQIVND (reference sequence). The CDR3 covers 14 residues. CDR3 coding DNA: TGTGCCAGTAGTATCGGACAGGGGAACACTGAAGCTTTCTTT. Translating it yields CASSIGQGNTEAFF. The full variable domain, rest sourced from reference TRBV19 and TRBJ1-1, is DGGITQSPKYLFRKEGQNVTLSCEQNLNHDAMYWYRQDPGQGLRLIYYSQIVNDFQKGDIAEGYSVSREKKESFPLTVTSAQKNPTAFYLCASSIGQGNTEAFFGQGTRLTVV.

The CDR3 protein is CASSLRLALDYEQYF. The CDR3 coding sequence is TGTGCCAGCAGTTTAAGACTAGCGCTTGACTACGAGCAGTACTTC. The gene calls are TRBV28 and TRBJ2-7, with 8 nucleotides matching TRBD2. The CDR3 has 15 residues. The ends lost 2 bases at V and 3 bases at J; junction bases unmatched: 6. CDR1 and CDR2 from the germline V gene are MDHEN and SYDVKM.

The rearrangement joins TRBV4-2 to TRBJ2-7; 11 positions agree with TRBD2. The CDR3 totals 16 residues. Germline loops: CDR1 LGHNA, CDR2 YNFKEQ. V lost 0 bases, J lost 3 bases, and 4 bases stayed unmatched. The CDR3 nucleotides read TGTGCCAGCAGCCAAGATTATCTAGCGGGAGGCTACGAGCAGTACTTC. Amino acids: CASSQDYLAGGYEQYF.